The entry below describes one T cell receptor beta chain. Methods used by the authors: Junction-only sequences without quality scores were provided by ImmunoSEQ, so filtering was different. The table came from immunoSEQ multiplex PCR; TCRdb's copy has only in-frame clones and leaves some out. V and J calls and clone size come straight from that table; D and trimming were deduced from the DNA. The sample carries some 2,100,000 clones, around 95% recorded once. This specimen comes from a study of shared clonotypes between healthy human individuals. In the study overall: Per-donor plates numbered three CD4 naive, three CD4 memory, two CD8 naive and one CD8 memory.

The V gene end was trimmed by 7 bases and the J gene end by 5 bases; junction bases not matched to a gene: 8. The CDR3 consists of 14 residues. The V gene's germline CDR1 is SGHTA and CDR2 FQGNSA. This receptor was taken from a man younger than 35 in good health. This sequence joins TRBV7-2 and TRBJ2-7; TRBD2 matches at 10 bases. Input material: naive CD4+ T cells sorted from blood. Noted subset: CD45RA+ positively selected. CDR3 region: CASTWGLAGDEQYF. The CDR3 DNA follows: TGTGCCAGCACCTGGGGGCTAGCGGGAGACGAGCAGTACTTC.